This entry describes one TCR beta chain. This entry belongs to a study of control samples from healthy donors and cancer patients. TCRdb's copy holds only in-frame clones and misses some; the assay was immunoSEQ multiplex PCR. Of about 180,000 clones in the sample, roughly 90% were seen once. The CDR3 length is 15 residues. Germline V lookup: CDR1 SGHRS, CDR2 YFSETQ. Between the trimmed V and J ends, which lost 4 bases and 1 base, there was a span of 13 bases. The receptor was isolated from a woman aged 45-65 years in good health. Material for sequencing was blood. The chain carries TRBV5-1 and TRBJ2-3; D may be TRBD2 (5 bases). As DNA, the CDR3 is TGCGCCAGCAGCCTGGCGGCGGGTCGCACAGATACGCAGTATTTT. It translates to CASSLAAGRTDTQYF.